The 18 T cell receptor beta chains below all came from one sample that was sequenced in a study of blood T cell repertoires in COVID-19. Assay: immunoSEQ multiplex PCR; the TCRdb copy retains only in-frame clones and omits some. The repertoire holds roughly 350,000 clones, with roughly 90% as singletons. The sequenced sample was peripheral blood. The receptors shown here come from a woman between 50 and 59 years old with active or convalescent COVID-19.

The count of this clone is one. V usage is TRBV28 and J usage is TRBJ2-1; 8 bases are shared with TRBD1. After removal of 6 bases from V and 8 bases from J, the junction contained 6 bases not matched to a gene. Germline CDR1 is MDHEN and CDR2 is SYDVKM. CDR3 length: 13 residues. CDR3 protein: CASSKEQGDEQFF. DNA for the CDR3: TGTGCCAGCAGCAAAGAACAGGGGGATGAGCAGTTCTTC.

V and J are TRBV11-2 and TRBJ1-2, with D hard to call. The CDR3 is 10 residues long. Germline assignment: CDR1 SGHAT and CDR2 FQNNGV. V was clipped by 4 bases and J by 9 bases, with 6 bases between them. The CDR3 sequence: CASSSRRYTF. Here the CDR3 DNA reads TGTGCCAGCAGCTCCAGGCGCTACACCTTC.

This chain uses TRBV28 with TRBJ2-2, with TRBD1 identical over 8 bases. The CDR3 is 13 amino acids. Germline trimming cut 6 bases from V and 4 bases from J; bases unmatched to any gene: 1. Germline assignment: CDR1 MDHEN and CDR2 SYDVKM. This CDR3 is CASRQGGTGELFF. The DNA for the CDR3 is TGTGCCAGCAGACAGGGGGGCACCGGGGAGCTGTTTTTT.

The count of this clone is one. This rearrangement joins TRBV9 to TRBJ2-3, with TRBD2 identical over 7 bases. CDR1 is SGDLS, CDR2 YYNGEE, per germline. This CDR3 is built from 17 residues. The V and J ends lost 2 bases and 0 bases, in that order; junction bases with no gene match: 9. In nucleotides, the CDR3 is TGTGCCAGCAGCGTCACGAGCAATAGCGGGAGCACAGATACGCAGTATTTT. It specifies CASSVTSNSGSTDTQYF.

The rearrangement uses TRBV5-1 and TRBJ1-1, with a weak D call TRBD1 (6 bases). Germline V gives CDR1 SGHRS, CDR2 YFSETQ. The V and J ends lost 3 bases and 8 bases respectively, with 14 bases between them. This CDR3 comprises 13 residues. CDR3 amino acids: CASSSQGRGEAFF. In nucleotides, the CDR3 is TGCGCCAGCAGCTCACAGGGCCGAGGGGAAGCTTTCTTT.

The chain uses TRBV29-1 and TRBJ2-5; the D gene is possibly TRBD1 (6 bases). Germline lookup yields CDR1 SQVTM and CDR2 ANQGSEA. The CDR3 sequence is 14 residues long. V lost 6 bases and J lost 0, with 14 bases in between. CDR3 in amino acids: CSVPLTGYQETQYF. CDR3 nucleotide sequence: TGCAGCGTCCCGTTAACAGGGTACCAAGAGACCCAGTACTTC.

This clone was seen a single time. The chain combines TRBV28 with TRBJ1-1; TRBD1 matches 7 bases. There are 16 residues in the CDR3. Germline CDR1 reads MDHEN; CDR2 reads SYDVKM. V gave up 2 bases and J gave up 7 bases; unmatched junction bases: 13. The CDR3 nucleotides read TGTGCCAGCAGTTTAGGGGTAGGGGGCAACCGTCTTGAAGCTTTCTTT. The encoded protein is CASSLGVGGNRLEAFF.

Regarding this clone: No conserved phenylalanine or tryptophan is present at the end of the CDR3, so a read error is the likely explanation. The DNA is left out, because the CDR3 cannot be placed on it with certainty; the CDR3 is given as TCRdb lists it. The V call is TRBV6-7, the J call TRBJ1-3. TRBV6-7 is reported as an ORF; its role is uncertain. The CDR3 extends over 11 residues, inclusive of both ends. CDR3 residues: CASSYPPTGAL.

As DNA, the CDR3 is TGTGCCAGCAGCCAACGGGGTCCGACTAATGAAAAACTGTTTTTT. Its protein is CASSQRGPTNEKLFF. The chain links TRBV11-2 to TRBJ1-4; D gene uncertain. Trimming took 5 bases from V and 2 from J, leaving 12 bases between them. There are 15 residues in the CDR3. Germline CDR1 SGHAT, CDR2 FQNNGV.

This chain connects TRBV5-5 to TRBJ1-1, with D possibly being TRBD1 (5 bases). Between the trimmed V and J ends, which lost 5 bases and 3 bases, there was a span of 17 bases. Germline V gene lookup returns CDR1 SGHKS and CDR2 YYEKEE (reference sequence). The CDR3 covers 15 residues. The chain's CDR3 is CASRIGRGSYTEAFF. CDR3 DNA: TGTGCCAGCAGAATTGGCCGGGGGTCCTACACTGAAGCTTTCTTT.

This chain connects TRBV6-6 to TRBJ1-2; D is uncertain. This CDR3 spans 13 amino acids. Trimming took off 6 bases at V and 4 bases at J, with 12 bases between the two ends. Germline CDR1 reads MNHNY; CDR2 reads SVGAGI (reference sequence). The CDR3 sequence is CASSESPLYGYTF. CDR3 coding DNA: TGTGCCAGCAGCGAGAGCCCCCTCTATGGCTACACCTTC.

The chain is built from TRBV10-2 and TRBJ2-5; 7 nucleotides line up with TRBD1. The CDR3 is made up of 14 amino acids. Germline trimming cut 7 bases from V and 2 bases from J; bases unmatched to any gene: 7. CDR1 and CDR2 (germline): WSHSY, SAAADI. Written as DNA, the CDR3 is TGCGCCAGCACCGACCAGGGGGTACAAGAGACCCAGTACTTC. Protein sequence: CASTDQGVQETQYF.

The CDR3 DNA sequence: TGTGCCAGCAGTCCGTCTAGCAATCAGCCCCAGCATTTT. Translated, it gives CASSPSSNQPQHF. V gene TRBV27 combines with J gene TRBJ1-5; no definite D call. V lost 5 bases, J lost 0 bases, and 5 bases lay in between. This CDR3 has 13 amino acids. The V gene's germline CDR1 is MNHEY and CDR2 SMNVEV (reference sequence).

J is TRBJ1-2 and V is TRBV7-6, with TRBD1 as a possible D gene (6 bases). Germline values: CDR1 SGHVS, CDR2 FNYEAQ. The CDR3 covers 13 residues. Trimming cost V 5 bases and J 7 bases, with 14 bases left between them. CDR3 bases: TGTGCCAGCAGCGCCCGGGAGGGGGGTGGCTACACCTTC. This sequence encodes CASSAREGGGYTF.

This chain joins TRBV7-6 and TRBJ2-7; D ambiguous. The CDR3 is 12 residues long. Germline assignment: CDR1 SGHVS and CDR2 FNYEAQ. V was trimmed by 4 bases and J by 4 bases, leaving 8 bases between them. The CDR3 loop reads CASSSQEYEQYF. DNA of the CDR3: TGTGCCAGCAGCTCCCAGGAATACGAGCAGTACTTC.

The J gene is TRBJ2-7, the V gene TRBV10-3, with 7 nucleotides matching TRBD1. The CDR3 contains 15 residues. V was pared by 6 bases and J by 2 bases, with 10 bases of the junction left unmatched. Germline V gene data show CDR1 as ENHRY and CDR2 as SYGVKD. CDR3 amino acids: CAIRDTDRAPYEQYF. CDR3 coding DNA: TGTGCCATCAGGGACACAGACAGGGCCCCCTACGAGCAGTACTTC.

V and J are TRBV7-9 and TRBJ1-1, with D unclear. The CDR3 length is 13 residues. From germline, CDR1 is SEHNR and CDR2 FQNEAQ (reference sequence). V was cut by 2 bases and J by 4 bases, with 8 bases left in between. The CDR3 region has the DNA TGTGCCAGCAGCTTATCAAGCGTCACTGAAGCTTTCTTT. This codes for CASSLSSVTEAFF.

The chain links TRBV7-9 to TRBJ1-1, with TRBD1 matching over 7 bases. Germline CDR1 and CDR2: SEHNR and FQNEAQ (reference sequence). The CDR3 runs to 13 residues. The ends lost 5 bases at V and 7 bases at J; junction bases unmatched: 7. CDR3 sequence reads: CASSPRQGGEAFF. The CDR3 DNA reads TGTGCCAGCAGCCCTCGACAGGGAGGTGAAGCTTTCTTT.